This TCR beta chain stems from a study of breast tumors, draining lymph nodes, adjacent tissues. The study's findings and limits: Tumor TCR diversity was below lymph nodes but above nontumor tissue. Data fit most tumor T cells coming from lymph node, expanding in tumor.

The ends lost 3 bases at V and 1 base at J; junction bases unmatched: 7. Germline CDR1 and CDR2: MDHEN and SYDVKM. The CDR3 is 16 residues long. This clonotype was seen ten or more times. Its antigen is as yet unknown. TCRdb redid the calling of the multiplex PCR reads with MiXCR, one entry per CDR3 protein. The data contain approximately 190,000 distinct CDR3 sequences, roughly 31% of them seen just once; the ten biggest clones take up about 4.3%. The lymph nodes were axillary draining lymph nodes from breast cancer patients. The sample consisted of axillary lymph node tissue. The sequence was collected from a female donor with breast cancer. Some clones in this sample may be carry-over from other donors' samples. V is TRBV28 and J is TRBJ2-7; 9 bases map to TRBD2. CDR3 residues: CASSFSLAGLSYEQYF. CDR3 in DNA: TGTGCCAGCAGTTTTAGCCTAGCGGGGCTTTCCTACGAGCAGTACTTC.